Listed below are T cell receptor beta chains from one sample, sequenced in a study of blood T cell repertoires in COVID-19. Generated by immunoSEQ multiplex PCR, the TCRdb table keeps only in-frame clones and is missing some. This sample has over 150,000 clones, with over 75% found just once. Sequencing was performed on peripheral blood. The receptors originated from a woman aged 70-85 years with acute or convalescent COVID-19. CDR3s include the opening cysteine and the closing phenylalanine or tryptophan. D genes are given only for firm matches. Some rows mark clone size as missing; the rest say once, few, many or name a class of expanded clone.

CDR3 DNA	CDR3 protein	clone size	D gene	V gene	J gene
TGTGCCAGTAGTCGGGGGAACACCGGGGAGCTGTTTTTT	CASSRGNTGELFF	many	NA	TRBV19	TRBJ2-2
TGTGCCAGCTCACCGACTACTCCGGGACAGGGGACGTCCGGGGAGCTGTTTTTT	CASSPTTPGQGTSGELFF	NA	TRBD1	TRBV18	TRBJ2-2
TGTGCCAGCAGTCGGGAGAGCTCTGGGGCCAACGTCCTGACTTTC	CASSRESSGANVLTF	NA	NA	TRBV6-5	TRBJ2-6
TGTGCCAGCAGCCTCCAGGCCGGGACACCCTATGGCTACACCTTC	CASSLQAGTPYGYTF	NA	NA	TRBV7-9	TRBJ1-2
TGCGCCAGCAGCTCCGACCGATCTAGGGGTCGGCTGTTTTTT	CASSSDRSRGRLFF	NA	NA	TRBV5-1	TRBJ2-2
TGTGCCAGCAGTATAGCGGGAGGCGACACCGGGGAGCTGTTTTTT	CASSIAGGDTGELFF	NA	TRBD2	TRBV7-8	TRBJ2-2
TGTGCCAGCAGTTTTACGAGGCTCTCCTACGAGCAGTACTTC	CASSFTRLSYEQYF	NA	NA	TRBV6-2/TRBV6-3	TRBJ2-7
TGTGCCAGCAGCCAAGGACGCGGGAGGGGGGCCCGCACAGATACGCAGTATTTT	CASSQGRGRGARTDTQYF	NA	TRBD2	TRBV4-2	TRBJ2-3
TGTGCCTGGAGGCAGGCAGATACGCAGTATTTT	CAWRQADTQYF	NA	NA	TRBV30	TRBJ2-3
TGTGCCAGCTCCCTTCGGTGGAATGAAAAACTGTTTTTT	CASSLRWNEKLFF	NA	NA	TRBV12-3/TRBV12-4	TRBJ1-4
TGTGCCAGCAGCGTAGGGAACAGAGGGTCCCCTGGAAACACCATATATTTT	CASSVGNRGSPGNTIYF	NA	NA	TRBV9	TRBJ1-3
TGTGCCAGTACTCCAACGCAGGGGGATGAAAAACTGTTTTTT	CASTPTQGDEKLFF	NA	TRBD1	TRBV19	TRBJ1-4
TGTGCCAGCAGCCCCCGGACTAGCGGGAGAGAGACCCAGTACTTC	CASSPRTSGRETQYF	once	TRBD2	TRBV7-3	TRBJ2-5
TGCGCCAGCAGTGAGAGCGGGCAGGGGGCCACTGAAGCTTTCTTT	CASSESGQGATEAFF	NA	TRBD1	TRBV10-1	TRBJ1-1
TGTGCTAGTGGTATCCGGACAGGGGCGCGGTATATTGAGCAGTTCTTC	CASGIRTGARYIEQFF	once	TRBD1	TRBV12-5	TRBJ2-1
TGTGCCTGTCACAGGAGCCTCTCCTACAATGAGCAGTTCTTC	CACHRSLSYNEQFF	few	NA	TRBV30	TRBJ2-1
TGTGCCAGCAGCTTAGGGCCTCATAGCAATCAGCCCCAGCATTTT	CASSLGPHSNQPQHF	few	NA	TRBV7-2	TRBJ1-5
TGTGCCAGCAGCCAACGGTTGGGGACAGGGGGTTATGGCTACACCTTC	CASSQRLGTGGYGYTF	once	TRBD1	TRBV3-1/TRBV3-2	TRBJ1-2
TGTGCCAGCAGTGAACGACAGGGCTACAATGAGCAGTTCTTC	CASSERQGYNEQFF	NA	TRBD1	TRBV2	TRBJ2-1
TGTGCCAGCAGCTTAGCTAGCGGGCCCCTTCCGATAGAGCAGTACTTC	CASSLASGPLPIEQYF	NA	TRBD2	TRBV7-9	TRBJ2-7
TGTGCCAGCAGCTTGTATGTTAGCGGGAGGGCCTACGAGCAGTACTTC	CASSLYVSGRAYEQYF	NA	TRBD2	TRBV5-6	TRBJ2-7
TGTGCCAGCAGTCCGGGACAAACTTATGGCTACACCTTC	CASSPGQTYGYTF	NA	NA	TRBV6-6	TRBJ1-2
TGTGCCAGCAGCGTAGTCGGTAGCGGGGGTAGCTCCTACAATGAGCAGTTCTTC	CASSVVGSGGSSYNEQFF	NA	TRBD2	TRBV9	TRBJ2-1
TGTGCCTGGAGTCGGGGGTCGCATCAGCCCCAGCATTTT	CAWSRGSHQPQHF	NA	NA	TRBV30	TRBJ1-5
TGTGCCAGCAGCCAGCTCTCGGGGGGAACGGGAAACACCATATATTTT	CASSQLSGGTGNTIYF	NA	NA	TRBV4-2	TRBJ1-3
TGTGCCAGCAGCCAGGGTTTCGAGGGTTCACCCCTCCACTTT	CASSQGFEGSPLHF	NA	NA	TRBV3-1/TRBV3-2	TRBJ1-6
TGTGCCAGCAGTGGTAAGGGGATTTGGTCCGGGGAGCTGTTTTTT	CASSGKGIWSGELFF	NA	NA	TRBV2	TRBJ2-2
TGTGCCAGCAGTCCTCCAGGGGGGCGACAGGTTAATTCACCCCTCCACTTT	CASSPPGGRQVNSPLHF	few	TRBD1	TRBV6-6	TRBJ1-6
TGTGCCAGCAGTGGAACCCGACAGAGCTCTGGGGCCAACGTCCTGACTTTC	CASSGTRQSSGANVLTF	NA	NA	TRBV7-2	TRBJ2-6
TGTGCCAGCAGATTCCGGGACAGACCTTATTATGGCTACACCTTC	CASRFRDRPYYGYTF	NA	TRBD1	TRBV6-5	TRBJ1-2
TGTGCCAGCAGGGAACAGGGGGATCAGCCCCAGCATTTT	CASREQGDQPQHF	NA	TRBD1	TRBV12-3/TRBV12-4	TRBJ1-5
TGCAGCGTTGCGTCAGGGGCAGGGTCCTATACTAACTATGGCTACACCTTC	CSVASGAGSYTNYGYTF	NA	NA	TRBV29-1	TRBJ1-2
TGCGCCAGCAGCCAATATTTCGAGCGGGAACCCTCCTACGAGCAGTACTTC	CASSQYFEREPSYEQYF	NA	TRBD2	TRBV4-1	TRBJ2-7
TGTGCCACCAGCGGTAGGACTAGCGGGAGATCGACACCGGGGGAGCTGTTTTTT	CATSGRTSGRSTPGELFF	NA	TRBD2	TRBV15	TRBJ2-2
TGTGCCAGCAGTGAAGTTAGGGGCCACCTCTTTAAAAGCGGGACTGAAGCTTTCTTT	CASSEVRGHLFKSGTEAFF	NA	NA	TRBV6-4	TRBJ1-1
TGTGCCACCAAGAGACCGACAGACACTGAAGCTTTCTTT	CATKRPTDTEAFF	NA	NA	TRBV11-1	TRBJ1-1
TGTGCCAGCAGCTTGGGGGGGAATCGCTACGAGCAGTACTTC	CASSLGGNRYEQYF	NA	TRBD2	TRBV7-2	TRBJ2-7
TGTGCCAGCTCATCTCGACAGGGGCACACCGGGGAGCTGTTTTTT	CASSSRQGHTGELFF	NA	TRBD1	TRBV18	TRBJ2-2
TGTGCCAGCAGTCTTTTAGGACAGGGGGCTGACGAGCAGTACTTC	CASSLLGQGADEQYF	NA	TRBD1	TRBV27	TRBJ2-7
TGTGCCAGCAGCCTAGTGAAGACAGGGATGGGCACTGAAGCTTTCTTT	CASSLVKTGMGTEAFF	NA	TRBD1	TRBV3-1/TRBV3-2	TRBJ1-1
TGTGCCAGCAGCTTAAGGGGACAGGGAGATACGCAGTATTTT	CASSLRGQGDTQYF	few	TRBD1	TRBV11-2	TRBJ2-3
TGTGCCACGACTGGCGTTGGTAATGAAAAACTGTTTTTT	CATTGVGNEKLFF	NA	NA	TRBV6-6	TRBJ1-4
TGTGCCAGCAGCTTAGGAGTCGGGGTGAATGAGCAGTTCTTC	CASSLGVGVNEQFF	NA	NA	TRBV11-3	TRBJ2-1
TGTGCCAGCAGCCAACCCGGACAGAGGAACACTGAAGCTTTCTTT	CASSQPGQRNTEAFF	NA	NA	TRBV4-2	TRBJ1-1
TGTGCCAGCAGCTTAGCTTTGGAAGTGAGGGGCTACACCTTC	CASSLALEVRGYTF	few	NA	TRBV11-3	TRBJ1-2
TGTGCCAGCAGCTTAAAACAGGGGGCCACCGGGGAGCTGTTTTTT	CASSLKQGATGELFF	NA	TRBD1	TRBV7-3	TRBJ2-2
TGTGCCAGCAGCTTTGGGGGAGGAGGTAATGAGCAGTTCTTC	CASSFGGGGNEQFF	NA	NA	TRBV5-4	TRBJ2-1
TGTGCCAGCAGCTTAGGGGGCCGCTCACCCCTCCACTTT	CASSLGGRSPLHF	NA	NA	TRBV7-3	TRBJ1-6
TGTGCCAGCAGCTCCGCTAGCGGGAGAATCTCCGAGCAGTACTTC	CASSSASGRISEQYF	NA	TRBD2	TRBV7-2	TRBJ2-7
TGTGCCAGCAGTGACACCTCGGGAAGCACTGAAGCTTTCTTT	CASSDTSGSTEAFF	NA	NA	TRBV6-4	TRBJ1-1
TGTGCCAGCAGTGAAGGTCCCAGGATGCCCCAGCATTTT	CASSEGPRMPQHF	NA	NA	TRBV6-1	TRBJ1-5
TGTGCCAGCAGCCAAGGATACAGGGGGGACGAGCAGTACTTC	CASSQGYRGDEQYF	NA	TRBD1	TRBV3-1/TRBV3-2	TRBJ2-7
TGTGCCAGCAGCTCGCGATGGGCCCATATCACTCGCTTC	CASSSRWAHITRF	once	NA	TRBV5-5	TRBJ2-7
TGTGCCAGCTCACCGGAGAGCTCCTACAATGAGCAGTTCTTC	CASSPESSYNEQFF	NA	NA	TRBV18	TRBJ2-1
TGTGCCAGCAGCATAACTCAAAACCCCACAGATACGCAGTATTTT	CASSITQNPTDTQYF	few	NA	TRBV11-2	TRBJ2-3